This TCR beta chain is drawn from a study of cytomegalovirus exposure and HLA in healthy donors (dated by TCRdb to 2017 to 2019). With regard to the full study: According to a later analysis, one platform produced both the approximately 110 validation repertoires and the roughly 660 repertoires of the first cohort. The study was designed to test whether signatures of past pathogen exposure could be identified by cataloging public T cell receptors. Besides the first cohort of 666 subjects, a separate validation cohort made up of 120 different subjects was used. The study combined high-throughput TCR immunosequencing, statistical association of individual TCRs with disease status, and machine learning to predict cytomegalovirus infection status. The paper as a whole reports these results and caveats: A few of the identified cytomegalovirus-associated TCR beta chains were confirmed in vitro to be specific for cytomegalovirus antigens. In the study, about 150 TCR beta chains were listed as associated with cytomegalovirus. While some public TCRs were present in many individuals, most TCR sequences turned up only very rarely across donors. In a later analysis, TCRs clustered in the first cohort were found to also tend to co-occur in the 130 or so validation repertoires, with about 94% of cluster scores above 0. According to the authors, the approach could potentially be generalized to other disease states and immunological phenotypes. The validation cohort had no HLA typing available for a later analysis, so co-occurrence within that cohort was assessed over all 120 or so repertoires. The classifier was reported to diagnose cytomegalovirus status with high specificity and sensitivity in both the original and validation cohorts.

Receptor amplification or capture employed the immunoSEQ multiplex PCR assay. The authors' analysis ran thus. A statistical classification framework was developed to diagnose cytomegalovirus status using the catalog of TCR beta chain sequences. The immuneACCESS repertoire file appears here via TCRdb, limited to in-frame rearrangements. These files lack a portion of the clones; in checked studies, under half of the deficit traces to unresolved V genes, and the cause of the others is not known. The DNA was the basis for D and trimming; V, J and clone size are from that table. For this sample there are some 69,000 clones; roughly 95% appear just once. The ten most abundant clones make up about 4.5% of the sample. Separate from the approximately 670-subject first cohort, the validation cohort of some 130 subjects was the group to which the donors belonged. For this clone: Its antigen target is currently unknown. No base quality values were provided; no much bigger clone lies one nucleotide off.

CDR1 is given as MNHNS and CDR2 as SASEGT, both from the germline V gene. Measured from the cysteine to the phenylalanine, the CDR3 is 15 residues long. Only CDR3 DNA remains: 45 bases, in frame from the first base. The germline V end is reduced by 4 bases and the J end by 1 base; junction bases left unmatched: 2. This sequence was found in a woman aged 18 to 35 in good health and CMV-seropositive. This chain joins TRBV6-1 to TRBJ2-1; TRBD1 fits 9 bases in the junction. Sequenced: PBMCs. The CDR3 protein: CASSGDRASYNEQFF. The bases are TGTGCCAGCAGTGGGGACAGGGCGTCCTACAATGAGCAGTTCTTC.